This T cell receptor (beta chain) stems from a study of glioma-infiltrating T cells after dendritic cell vaccination. V trimming: 5 bases; J trimming: 2 bases; junction bases outside the gene matches: 9. Per germline, CDR1 SGHDT and CDR2 YYEEEE. The CDR3 loop spans 16 amino acids. Assay used: immunoSEQ multiplex PCR; TCRdb lists only in-frame clones, some missing. The profile covers roughly 100,000 clones, with roughly four fifths appearing a single time and 10% to 15% taken by the ten largest. With regard to this clone: The antigen remains unidentified.

Study-wide results and caveats: Complete blood and tumor specimen sets were limited to few patients.

The specimen comprised blood, sampled before dendritic cell vaccination. The source of this sequence is a human donor with glioblastoma. This sequence joins TRBV5-6 and TRBJ2-2, with 7 bases that match TRBD2. The CDR3 DNA sequence: TGTGCCAGCAGAGGCAGGCTAGCGGAAAACACCGGGGAGCTGTTTTTT. Amino acids: CASRGRLAENTGELFF.